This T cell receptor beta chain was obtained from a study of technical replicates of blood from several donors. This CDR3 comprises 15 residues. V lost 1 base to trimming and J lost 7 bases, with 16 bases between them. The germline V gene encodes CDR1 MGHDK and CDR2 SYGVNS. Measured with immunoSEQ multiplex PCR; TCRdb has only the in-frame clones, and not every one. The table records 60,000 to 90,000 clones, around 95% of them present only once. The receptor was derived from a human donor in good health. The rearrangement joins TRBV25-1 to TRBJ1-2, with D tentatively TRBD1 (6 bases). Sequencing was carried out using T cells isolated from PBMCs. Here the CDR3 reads CASSEWGGPPAGYTF. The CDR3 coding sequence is TGTGCCAGCAGTGAATGGGGGGGGCCCCCAGCTGGCTACACCTTC.